Shown below are 16 T cell receptor beta chains from a single sample sequenced in a study of CD8 T cells in ankylosing spondylitis. General study results and limits: Apparently characteristic of ankylosing spondylitis blood was a TCR beta motif (roughly eight highly homologous variants).

The antigens of these receptors remain unknown. Via MiXCR, TCRdb re-called the 5' RACE reads, giving one row per CDR3 protein. The sample includes about 220,000 distinct CDR3 sequences, around 6.6% of them seen just once. The sample consisted of blood, either unsorted or a sorted T cell fraction (not recorded which). The receptors shown here come from a male donor with ankylosing spondylitis.

This clonotype was detected ten times or more. The V and J genes are TRBV11-2 and TRBJ2-1; no clear D. The CDR3 is made up of 13 amino acids. The germline V gene has CDR1 SGHAT and CDR2 FQNNGV. V shed 1 base and J shed 10 bases, with 11 bases lying between them. In DNA form, the CDR3 reads TGTGCCAGCAGCTTAGGGGCCTACTGGGAGCAGTTCTTC. This gives the protein CASSLGAYWEQFF.

This clonotype was found many times. The chain uses TRBV29-1 and TRBJ2-2, with D tentatively TRBD1 (6 bases). From germline, CDR1 is SQVTM and CDR2 ANQGSEA. V was shortened by 3 bases and J by 1 base, with 18 bases between the two germline ends. This CDR3 spans 17 amino acids. DNA for the CDR3: TGCAGCGTTGAGAATACTTTACAGGGTGTGAACACCGGGGAGCTGTTTTTT. Translating it yields CSVENTLQGVNTGELFF.

This clonotype appeared many times. This chain connects TRBV7-2 to TRBJ2-7; D not resolved. The CDR3 consists of 12 residues. CDR1 is SGHTA, CDR2 FQGNSA, per germline. Trimming removed 0 bases from V and 9 bases from J, with 9 bases in between. The CDR3 loop reads CASSLAPNPQYF. The CDR3 nucleotides are TGTGCCAGCAGCTTAGCGCCCAATCCGCAGTACTTC.

The table lists this clonotype with many counts. V usage is TRBV4-3 and J usage is TRBJ1-6; unclear D gene. V lost 0 bases and J lost 7, with 13 bases in between. This CDR3 contains 16 residues. CDR1 is LGHNA and CDR2 is YSLEER in the germline V gene. CDR3 loop: CASSQERTDRNSPLHF. Written as DNA, the CDR3 is TGCGCCAGCAGCCAAGAAAGGACGGATAGAAATTCACCCCTCCACTTT.

The table lists this clonotype with a few counts. This sequence joins TRBV20-1 and TRBJ2-1; TRBD2 aligns across 10 bases. There are 16 residues in the CDR3. In germline, CDR1 is DFQATT, CDR2 SNEGSKA (reference sequence). J lost 0 bases, V lost 1 base, and 3 bases had no gene match. In DNA form, the CDR3 reads TGCAGTGCTAGAGGGACTAGCGGTAACTCCTACAATGAGCAGTTCTTC. Translated: CSARGTSGNSYNEQFF.

V usage is TRBV11-2 and J usage is TRBJ2-7, with D tentatively TRBD1 (5 bases). V dropped 4 bases and J dropped 6 bases, with 10 bases sitting between them. The CDR3 length is 12 residues. The V gene's germline CDR1 is SGHAT and CDR2 FQNNGV. CDR3 sequence reads: CASSSTGTEQYF. CDR3 in DNA: TGTGCCAGCAGCTCCACAGGAACCGAGCAGTACTTC.

This clonotype was picked up many times. V usage is TRBV19 and J usage is TRBJ2-1, with TRBD2 matching 8 bases. The germline CDR1 and CDR2 sequences are LNHDA and SQIVND (reference sequence). The V gene end was trimmed by 6 bases and the J gene end by 8 bases; junction bases not matched to a gene: 3. There are 12 residues in the CDR3. The CDR3 protein is CASSSGGYEQFF. In nucleotides, the CDR3 is TGTGCCAGTAGCTCGGGAGGGTATGAGCAGTTCTTC.

This clonotype was seen a handful of times. The gene calls are TRBV20-1 and TRBJ1-6; D perhaps matches TRBD1 (5 bases). Germline CDR1 reads DFQATT; CDR2 reads SNEGSKA (reference sequence). The CDR3 is 16 amino acids. V dropped 5 bases and J dropped 11 bases, with 25 bases sitting between them. This CDR3 reads CSAYPQGLPPGTPLHF. CDR3 DNA: TGCAGTGCTTACCCCCAGGGCCTGCCACCCGGGACACCCCTCCACTTT.

The table lists this clonotype with many counts. The chain is built from TRBV12-3 or TRBV12-4 and TRBJ2-1; the match to TRBD2 covers 8 bases. V was pared by 4 bases and J by 4 bases, with 6 bases of the junction left unmatched. The CDR3 length is 15 residues. Here the CDR3 DNA reads TGTGCCAGCAGTTATACTAGCGGCCCGTACAATGAGCAGTTCTTC. Protein: CASSYTSGPYNEQFF.

Only a few counts were recorded for this clonotype. The chain joins TRBV28 to TRBJ2-7, with D maybe TRBD1 (6 bases). Trimming shortened V by 5 bases and J by 5 bases, and 22 bases separated the two germline ends. Germline CDR1 is MDHEN and CDR2 is SYDVKM. This CDR3 is built from 16 residues. CDR3 DNA: TGTGCCAGCAGTCCCCCGGGGCAGGGGTTGAGGGACGAGCAGTACTTC. Translation gives CASSPPGQGLRDEQYF.

This clonotype showed up many times. This rearrangement joins TRBV10-2 to TRBJ1-1; tentatively, D is TRBD1 (5 bases). Germline CDR1 is WSHSY and CDR2 is SAAADI. This CDR3 comprises 14 residues. The ends were cut back, 2 bases at V and 1 base at J, with 8 bases in the middle. Written as DNA, the CDR3 is TGCGCCAGCAGTGAGACAGGTCAGAACACTGAAGCTTTCTTT. Its translation is CASSETGQNTEAFF.

This clonotype has at least ten counts. The V gene is TRBV12-3 or TRBV12-4, the J gene TRBJ1-1; D uncertain. The CDR3 runs to 13 residues. V lost 5 bases and J lost 4, with 11 bases in between. CDR3 bases: TGTGCCAGCAGTGAGACCCTTGGCACTGAAGCTTTCTTT. It encodes CASSETLGTEAFF.

This clonotype came up many times. This sequence joins TRBV27 and TRBJ1-1; 7 nucleotides agree with TRBD1. The CDR3 extends over 15 amino acids. CDR1 and CDR2 (germline): MNHEY, SMNVEV (reference sequence). Trimming took 7 bases from V and 1 from J; bases not matched to a gene: 9. The CDR3 spells CASTPRQGWNTEAFF. DNA of the CDR3: TGTGCCAGCACCCCCCGACAGGGATGGAACACTGAAGCTTTCTTT.

This clonotype was detected many times. The chain employs TRBV16 and TRBJ1-4; unclear D gene. V dropped 4 bases and J dropped 8 bases, with 14 bases sitting between them. Germline CDR1 and CDR2: KGHSY and FQNENV. CDR3 length: 14 amino acids. The CDR3 reads CASSPGSWGEKLFF. CDR3 coding DNA: TGTGCCAGCAGCCCCGGCAGTTGGGGAGAAAAACTGTTTTTT.

This clonotype has at least ten counts. This chain connects TRBV2 to TRBJ2-3, with D unclear. The CDR3 consists of 15 residues. CDR1 SNHLY and CDR2 FYNNEI come from the germline V gene. V lost 2 bases, J lost 2 bases, and 11 bases lay in between. The CDR3 reads CASSETLENTDTQYF. DNA for the CDR3: TGTGCCAGCAGTGAAACTTTGGAGAACACAGATACGCAGTATTTT.

This clonotype was detected ten times or more. The chain recombines TRBV5-1 with TRBJ2-3; unclear D gene. The CDR3 runs 14 residues. Between the trimmed V and J ends, which lost 3 bases and 2 bases, there was a span of 10 bases. Germline-derived CDR1 and CDR2 are SGHRS and YFSETQ. The CDR3 sequence is CASSSVIATDTQYF. The CDR3 region has the DNA TGCGCCAGCAGCTCCGTTATTGCCACAGATACGCAGTATTTT.